This is a list of T cell receptor beta chains from one sample in a study of low-dose radiotherapy and immunotherapy resistance in tumors. Each CDR3 protein gets one entry after TCRdb re-called the reads with MiXCR. The table includes roughly 30,000 distinct CDR3 sequences, approximately 49% detected once. The sample consisted of PBMCs, taken after low-dose radiotherapy plus immunotherapy. The receptors were gathered from a male donor with gallbladder cancer. Both conserved end residues are part of each CDR3. Fields, in order: J gene, V gene, CDR3 protein.

>TRBJ2-7|TRBV12-3/TRBV12-4
CASRRGAQDEQYF
>TRBJ2-3|TRBV9
CASSVGASGASGTQYF
>TRBJ2-5|TRBV18
CASSPDLQETQYF
>TRBJ2-7|TRBV21-1
CASSKATAGRRTSEQYF
>TRBJ2-5|TRBV6-8
CASRRGLETQYF
>TRBJ2-7|TRBV12-3/TRBV12-4
CASSGGWAYEQYF
>TRBJ2-6|TRBV5-5
CASSLWTGPSGANVLTF
>TRBJ2-5|TRBV11-3
CASSLAGMLETQYF
>TRBJ2-3|TRBV5-3
CATSNAGGTDTQYF
>TRBJ2-7|TRBV29-1
CSVAPGGGEQYF
>TRBJ2-3|TRBV7-2
CASSLGSRGSTDTQYF
>TRBJ1-3|TRBV28
CASRDRFASGNTIYF
>TRBJ1-1|TRBV18
CASSLNRDTEAFF
>TRBJ2-1|TRBV6-2/TRBV6-3
CASSLNGVGLNEQFF
>TRBJ2-4|TRBV28
CASSLPHRGSIQYF
>TRBJ2-5|TRBV9
CASSPEKSWETQYF
>TRBJ2-5|TRBV7-2
CASSLGGRTQYF
>TRBJ2-3|TRBV27
CASTSPALAGTDTQYF
>TRBJ1-6|TRBV18
CASSQDRGNSPLHF
>TRBJ2-1|TRBV10-3
CAISRVPPYNEQFF
>TRBJ2-2|TRBV7-2
CASRFGELFF
>TRBJ2-1|TRBV7-3
CASSLSSSGRGWDEQFF
>TRBJ2-1|TRBV20-1
CSARRSSGRSEQFF
>TRBJ2-1|TRBV3-1
CASSQDESSGGNEQFF
>TRBJ2-3|TRBV9
CASSVGTGYPDTQYF
>TRBJ2-3|TRBV10-3
CAISQLAGDADTQYF
>TRBJ1-5|TRBV4-3
CASSQERSAVVNQPQHF
>TRBJ1-5|TRBV18
CASSLSREGQPQHF
>TRBJ1-2|TRBV2
CASSTLGGGYGYTF
>TRBJ2-5|TRBV5-1
CASNPQTTGVRETQYF
>TRBJ2-1|TRBV5-5
CASSPPAGSGGQDEQFF
>TRBJ2-1|TRBV24-1
CATSDLAGNSYNEQFF
>TRBJ2-1|TRBV18
CASSPPGGGDEQFF
>TRBJ2-7|TRBV6-1
CASSETGSYSYEQYF
>TRBJ2-1|TRBV4-1
CASSHSDRGLNEQFF
>TRBJ2-2|TRBV19
CASSAGGATGELFF
>TRBJ2-6|TRBV7-9
CASSFSGQMPSGANVLTF
>TRBJ2-7|TRBV28
CASTGGGNYEQYF
>TRBJ2-3|TRBV7-2
CASSLLQSTQYF